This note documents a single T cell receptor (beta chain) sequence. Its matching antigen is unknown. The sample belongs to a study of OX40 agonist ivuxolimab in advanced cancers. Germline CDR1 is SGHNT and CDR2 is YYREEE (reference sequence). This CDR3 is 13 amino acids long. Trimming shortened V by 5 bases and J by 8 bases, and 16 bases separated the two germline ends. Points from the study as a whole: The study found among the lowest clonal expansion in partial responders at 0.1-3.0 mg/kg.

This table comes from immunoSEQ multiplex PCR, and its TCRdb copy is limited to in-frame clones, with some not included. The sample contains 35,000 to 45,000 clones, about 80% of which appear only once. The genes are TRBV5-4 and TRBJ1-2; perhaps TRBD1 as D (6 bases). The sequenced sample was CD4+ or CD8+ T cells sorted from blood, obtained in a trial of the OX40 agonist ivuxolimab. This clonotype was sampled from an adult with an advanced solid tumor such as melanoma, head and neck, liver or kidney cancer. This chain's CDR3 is CASRMGGAGGYTF. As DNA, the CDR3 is TGTGCCAGCAGAATGGGGGGGGCCGGGGGCTACACCTTC.